This T cell receptor beta chain was captured in a study of identical twins. In TCRdb, the 5' RACE reads were re-called with MiXCR into one record per CDR3 protein. Of some 900,000 distinct CDR3 sequences in the sample, roughly 12% are singletons; the top ten hold under 2%. Points from the study as a whole: Within cord blood, abundant beta clonotypes carried fewer insertions, but memory repertoires showed no such trend.

This clonotype was detected only a few times. The target antigen is unknown. CDR1 and CDR2 (germline): MGHRA, YSYEKL. This CDR3 region has 17 residues. V lost 2 bases and J lost 0, with 13 bases in between. These data also formed part of another study, on yellow fever vaccine responses in identical twins.

Input material: PBMCs. The chain employs TRBV4-1 and TRBJ2-2; possibly TRBD1 for D (5 bases). The sequence was collected from a woman under 30 in good health. CDR3 in DNA: TGCGCCAGCAGCCAAACACAGGTGATCGCGAACACCGGGGAGCTGTTTTTT. This translates into CASSQTQVIANTGELFF.